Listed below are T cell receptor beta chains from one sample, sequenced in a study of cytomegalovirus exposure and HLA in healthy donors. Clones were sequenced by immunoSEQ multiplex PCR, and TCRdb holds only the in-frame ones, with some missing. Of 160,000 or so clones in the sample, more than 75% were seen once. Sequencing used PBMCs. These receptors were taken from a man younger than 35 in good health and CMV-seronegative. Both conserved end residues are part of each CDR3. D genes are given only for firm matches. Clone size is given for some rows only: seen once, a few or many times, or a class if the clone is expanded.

CDR3aa: CASSNPAGGRETQYF
CDR3nt: TGTGCCAGCAGCAATCCGGCAGGGGGCCGTGAGACCCAGTACTTC
j_gene: TRBJ2-5
v_gene: TRBV2
abundance: .
d_gene: TRBD1

CDR3aa: CASSRIVDIYGYTF
CDR3nt: TGTGCCAGCAGCCGAATAGTGGACATCTATGGCTACACCTTC
j_gene: TRBJ1-2
v_gene: TRBV7-2
abundance: .
d_gene: .

CDR3aa: CASSSSLAYYEQYF
CDR3nt: TGTGCCAGTAGTTCCTCTCTAGCGTACTACGAGCAGTACTTC
j_gene: TRBJ2-7
v_gene: TRBV19
abundance: .
d_gene: .

CDR3aa: CAISEHGVRDNQPQHF
CDR3nt: TGTGCCATCAGTGAGCATGGGGTACGGGACAATCAGCCCCAGCATTTT
j_gene: TRBJ1-5
v_gene: TRBV10-3
abundance: .
d_gene: .

CDR3aa: CASSLGGQGSNEQFF
CDR3nt: TGCGCCAGCAGCTTGGGGGGACAGGGATCGAATGAGCAGTTCTTC
j_gene: TRBJ2-1
v_gene: TRBV5-1
abundance: .
d_gene: TRBD1

CDR3aa: CASSYVMNTGEQFF
CDR3nt: TGTGCCAGCAGTTACGTTATGAATACGGGGGAGCAGTTCTTC
j_gene: TRBJ2-1
v_gene: TRBV6-5
abundance: .
d_gene: .

CDR3aa: CASSMGGVMNTEAFF
CDR3nt: TGTGCCAGTAGTATGGGGGGGGTCATGAACACTGAAGCTTTCTTT
j_gene: TRBJ1-1
v_gene: TRBV19
abundance: .
d_gene: .

CDR3aa: CASSWGANQPQHF
CDR3nt: TGTGCCAGCAGTTGGGGAGCTAATCAGCCCCAGCATTTT
j_gene: TRBJ1-5
v_gene: TRBV6-5
abundance: .
d_gene: .

CDR3aa: CASSLTDSGANVLTF
CDR3nt: TGTGCCAGCAGTTTAACAGACTCTGGGGCCAACGTCCTGACTTTC
j_gene: TRBJ2-6
v_gene: TRBV28
abundance: .
d_gene: .

CDR3aa: CASSQDRGNTEAFF
CDR3nt: TGCGCCAGCAGCCAAGATAGAGGGAACACTGAAGCTTTCTTT
j_gene: TRBJ1-1
v_gene: TRBV4-1
abundance: .
d_gene: .

CDR3aa: CASSQDGGWLAPRKYNEQFF
CDR3nt: TGTGCCAGCAGCCAAGATGGGGGGTGGCTAGCCCCGCGTAAATACAATGAGCAGTTCTTC
j_gene: TRBJ2-1
v_gene: TRBV14
abundance: .
d_gene: .

CDR3aa: CATSGGRVNTGELFF
CDR3nt: TGTGCCACCTCTGGAGGGAGAGTTAACACCGGGGAGCTGTTTTTT
j_gene: TRBJ2-2
v_gene: TRBV28
abundance: .
d_gene: .

CDR3aa: CASSATTAEAFF
CDR3nt: TGTGCCAGCAGCGCTACGACAGCTGAAGCTTTCTTT
j_gene: TRBJ1-1
v_gene: TRBV28
abundance: few
d_gene: .

CDR3aa: CASSYLTGAYNEQFF
CDR3nt: TGTGCCAGCAGTTACTTGACAGGGGCCTACAATGAGCAGTTCTTC
j_gene: TRBJ2-1
v_gene: TRBV6-5
abundance: .
d_gene: TRBD1

CDR3aa: CASSSSARGTEAFF
CDR3nt: TGTGCCAGCAGTTCATCGGCCCGGGGCACTGAAGCTTTCTTT
j_gene: TRBJ1-1
v_gene: TRBV27
abundance: .
d_gene: .

CDR3aa: CASVVAGGMADTQYF
CDR3nt: TGTGCCAGCGTGGTAGCGGGGGGGATGGCAGATACGCAGTATTTT
j_gene: TRBJ2-3
v_gene: TRBV2
abundance: .
d_gene: TRBD2

CDR3aa: CASSSQGGNTIYF
CDR3nt: TGTGCCAGCAGTTCTCAGGGGGGAAACACCATATATTTT
j_gene: TRBJ1-3
v_gene: TRBV27
abundance: .
d_gene: .

CDR3aa: CASTIWGRSPLHF
CDR3nt: TGTGCCAGTACGATTTGGGGGCGATCACCCCTCCACTTT
j_gene: TRBJ1-6
v_gene: TRBV19
abundance: .
d_gene: .

CDR3aa: CASRRQGAPGELFF
CDR3nt: TGTGCCAGCAGGCGACAGGGGGCCCCCGGGGAGCTGTTTTTT
j_gene: TRBJ2-2
v_gene: TRBV5-4
abundance: .
d_gene: TRBD1

CDR3aa: CASSLAQTQETQYF
CDR3nt: TGTGCTAGCAGCTTAGCACAGACCCAAGAGACCCAGTACTTC
j_gene: TRBJ2-5
v_gene: TRBV7-7
abundance: .
d_gene: .

CDR3aa: CASSEVTSGSTDTQYF
CDR3nt: TGCGCCAGCAGTGAGGTTACTAGCGGGAGCACAGATACGCAGTATTTT
j_gene: TRBJ2-3
v_gene: TRBV5-1
abundance: .
d_gene: TRBD2

CDR3aa: CSASRGGEQYF
CDR3nt: TGCAGTGCTAGTCGAGGCGGCGAGCAGTACTTC
j_gene: TRBJ2-7
v_gene: TRBV20-1
abundance: .
d_gene: .

CDR3aa: CASSLDRWGQGNNEQFF
CDR3nt: TGTGCCAGCAGCTTAGATAGGTGGGGACAGGGGAACAATGAGCAGTTCTTC
j_gene: TRBJ2-1
v_gene: TRBV11-3
abundance: .
d_gene: TRBD1

CDR3aa: CASSYGTALAEQYF
CDR3nt: TGTGCCAGCAGTTACGGGACAGCGCTGGCCGAGCAGTACTTC
j_gene: TRBJ2-7
v_gene: TRBV6-5
abundance: .
d_gene: TRBD1

CDR3aa: CASSLLPRNRGEANYGYTF
CDR3nt: TGTGCCAGCAGCCTTCTCCCACGAAATCGGGGGGAAGCTAACTATGGCTACACCTTC
j_gene: TRBJ1-2
v_gene: TRBV27
abundance: .
d_gene: .

CDR3aa: CASSQGKMRGGLETQYF
CDR3nt: TGCGCCAGCAGCCAAGGGAAAATGCGGGGGGGCCTGGAGACCCAGTACTTC
j_gene: TRBJ2-5
v_gene: TRBV4-1
abundance: .
d_gene: TRBD2

CDR3aa: CASSLAGSYNEQFF
CDR3nt: TGCGCCAGCAGCTTAGCGGGCTCCTACAATGAGCAGTTCTTC
j_gene: TRBJ2-1
v_gene: TRBV5-1
abundance: once
d_gene: .

CDR3aa: CASSSQGRYQPQHF
CDR3nt: TGTGCCAGCAGCTCTCAGGGTAGATATCAGCCCCAGCATTTT
j_gene: TRBJ1-5
v_gene: TRBV7-2
abundance: .
d_gene: .

CDR3aa: CASSPAANEKLFF
CDR3nt: TGTGCCAGCAGCCCCGCGGCTAATGAAAAACTGTTTTTT
j_gene: TRBJ1-4
v_gene: TRBV2
abundance: .
d_gene: .